Included here is one T cell receptor (beta chain) sequence, with context. Germline loops: CDR1 MDHEN, CDR2 SYDVKM. After removal of 4 bases from V and 0 bases from J, the junction contained 10 bases not matched to a gene. The CDR3 consists of 17 residues. The sample comes from a study of T cell changes during pregnancy in multiple sclerosis. Clones were read by immunoSEQ multiplex PCR, and TCRdb kept only the in-frame ones, dropping some. The sample has 80,000 to 100,000 clones; 75% to 95% are singletons. V usage is TRBV28 and J usage is TRBJ1-1, with TRBD1 matching 8 bases. This TCR was sampled from a female donor in good health, enrolled as a control in a pregnancy study. Sequenced material: peripheral blood, taken after pregnancy. The CDR3 DNA reads TGTGCCAGCAGTTCTCCTGGACAGGGAATTATGAACACTGAAGCTTTCTTT. Its translation is CASSSPGQGIMNTEAFF.